One sample yielded the 9 T cell receptor beta chains listed below, sequenced in a study of Graves' ophthalmopathy and Graves' hyperthyroidism. RNA transcripts yielded amplified TCR beta CDR3 regions. The authors performed first-round RT-PCR with HTBI primers and then a second-round multiplex PCR. From the multiplex PCR reads, TCRdb called clonotypes with MiXCR, one entry per CDR3 protein. The repertoire holds around 400,000 distinct CDR3 sequences, with roughly 20% as singletons. Input material: peripheral blood. The receptors here all came from a woman between 18 and 29 years old with stable Graves' hyperthyroidism.

This clonotype was seen at least ten times. The chain couples TRBV27 to TRBJ2-5; 7 bases agree with TRBD1. The CDR3 is 14 amino acids. CDR1 is MNHEY, CDR2 SMNVEV, per germline (reference sequence). J was trimmed by 4 bases and V by 4 bases; bases with no gene match: 6. The CDR3 DNA sequence: TGTGCCAGCAGTTCGACAGGGAGTCGAGAGACCCAGTACTTC. As protein: CASSSTGSRETQYF.

This clonotype was counted a single time. This may stem from a read error, because a much larger clone lies one nucleotide away. The chain combines TRBV9 with TRBJ2-7; no clear D. CDR3 size: 13 residues. Germline assignment: CDR1 SGDLS and CDR2 YYNGEE. Written as DNA, the CDR3 is TGTGCCAGCAGCACATGGGCCGGGTACGATCAGTACTTC. This sequence encodes CASSTWAGYDQYF.

This clonotype was counted many times. The rearrangement uses TRBV6-5 and TRBJ2-7; D not certain. Trimming pared 6 bases from V and 2 bases from J, leaving 11 bases between. From germline, CDR1 is MNHEY and CDR2 SVGAGI. CDR3 length: 13 amino acids. The CDR3 DNA sequence: TGTGCCAGCAGACGAGCCGGAACCTACGAGCAGTACTTC. Translation gives CASRRAGTYEQYF.

This clonotype was seen ten or more times. The rearrangement uses TRBV7-8 and TRBJ2-1; 8 bases map to TRBD2. With V trimmed by 2 bases and J by 7 bases, 7 bases remained unmatched. The germline CDR1 and CDR2 sequences are SGHVS and FQNEAQ. This CDR3 has 15 residues. The CDR3, as DNA: TGTGCCAGCAGCTTAATTGTGGGACTAGAGAATGAGCAGTTCTTC. It specifies CASSLIVGLENEQFF.

In the case of this clonotype: Without the conserved terminal phenylalanine or tryptophan, this CDR3 likely stems from a read error. V gene TRBV6-5 combines with J gene TRBJ1-3; 7 nucleotides align to TRBD1. CDR1 is MNHEY, CDR2 SVGAGI, per germline. This CDR3 has 14 residues. V was pared by 5 bases and J by 1 base, with 2 bases of the junction left unmatched. The CDR3 bases are TGTGCCAGCAGTCACAGGGGATCTGGAAACACCATATATGTT. This encodes CASSHRGSGNTIYV.

Turning to this clonotype: A much larger clone lies one base from this, so it may be a read error. The chain employs TRBV30 and TRBJ2-7; 9 nucleotides agree with TRBD2. This CDR3 is built from 13 residues. CDR1 and CDR2 from the germline V gene are GTSNPN and SVGIG (reference sequence). Written as DNA, the CDR3 is TGTGTCTGGAGGATGGGACTAGCTCACGAGCAGTACTTC. This codes for CVWRMGLAHEQYF.

The table lists this clonotype with many counts. V gene TRBV18 combines with J gene TRBJ2-5, with 8 bases matching TRBD2. CDR3 size: 15 residues. Trimming removed 2 bases from V and 1 base from J; junction bases left unmatched: 3. CDR1 is KGHSH, CDR2 LQKENI, per germline. CDR3 nucleotide sequence: TGTGCCAGCTCACCATTCGCGGGAGGCCAAGAGACCCAGTACTTC. Residues: CASSPFAGGQETQYF.

This clonotype showed up many times. The chain employs TRBV6-1 and TRBJ2-5, with D possibly matching TRBD2 (7 bases). Trimming stripped 3 bases from V and 4 bases from J, with 18 bases between. Per germline, CDR1 MNHNS and CDR2 SASEGT. This CDR3 is built from 16 residues. CDR3 DNA sequence: TGTGCCAGCAGTGACCCCCGCCGGGGGGCCCGAGAGACCCAGTACTTC. Protein sequence: CASSDPRRGARETQYF.

Concerning this clonotype: This may be a read error: a much more frequent sequence differs by one nucleotide. The chain is built from TRBV20-1 and TRBJ1-5; unclear D gene. There are 13 residues in the CDR3. Germline-derived CDR1 and CDR2 are DFQATT and SNEGSKA (reference sequence). The V end lost 6 bases, the J end lost 5 bases, and 14 bases lay between the germline ends. The CDR3 coding sequence is TGCAGTGCAGACACGGGGTCCCATCAGCCCCAGCATTTT. Protein sequence: CSADTGSHQPQHF.